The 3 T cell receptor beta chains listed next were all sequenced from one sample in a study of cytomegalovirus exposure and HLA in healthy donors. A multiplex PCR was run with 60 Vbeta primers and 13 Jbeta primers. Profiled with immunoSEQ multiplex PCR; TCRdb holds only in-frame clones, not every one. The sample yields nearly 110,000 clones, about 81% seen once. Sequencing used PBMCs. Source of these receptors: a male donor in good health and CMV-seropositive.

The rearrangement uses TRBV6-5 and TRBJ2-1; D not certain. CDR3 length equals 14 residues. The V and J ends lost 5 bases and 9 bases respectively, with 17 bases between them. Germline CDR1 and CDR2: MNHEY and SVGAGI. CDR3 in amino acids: CASSVRYPGGEQFF. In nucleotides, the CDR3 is TGTGCCAGCAGTGTACGATATCCCGGCGGTGAGCAGTTCTTC.

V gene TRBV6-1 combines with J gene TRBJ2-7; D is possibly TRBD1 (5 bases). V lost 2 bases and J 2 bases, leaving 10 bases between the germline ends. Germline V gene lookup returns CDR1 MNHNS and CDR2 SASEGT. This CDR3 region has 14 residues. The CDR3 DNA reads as TGTGCCAGCAGTGAAAATTACAGGCCCTACGAGCAGTACTTC. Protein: CASSENYRPYEQYF.

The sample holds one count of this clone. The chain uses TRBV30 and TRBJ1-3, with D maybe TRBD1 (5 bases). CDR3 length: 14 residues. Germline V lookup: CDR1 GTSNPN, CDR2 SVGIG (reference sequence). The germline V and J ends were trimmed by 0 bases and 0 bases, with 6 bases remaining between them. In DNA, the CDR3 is TGTGCCTGGAGTGTACAGGTCTCTGGAAACACCATATATTTT. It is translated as CAWSVQVSGNTIYF.